The clone carrying this TCR beta chain has only one observation. The study counted Cohort 3 donors as recovered given two negative PCRs, clearance, or symptom resolution. These data originate in a study of blood T cell repertoires in COVID-19. Authors' processing steps: Amplified reference gene primers provided the basis for estimating nucleated cell counts. Method: immunoSEQ multiplex PCR; TCRdb's copy keeps in-frame clones and lacks some. That table supplies the V and J calls and clone size; D and trimming were determined from the DNA. The table lists 250,000 to 350,000 clones, around 87% of them singletons. The V gene's germline CDR1 is SGHAT and CDR2 FQNNGV. The junction had 8 bases not matched to a gene; V was cut back by 4 bases and J by 5 bases. This CDR3 has 15 residues.

The clonotype was recovered from a woman in her 30s who had recovered from COVID-19. The J gene is TRBJ1-3, the V gene TRBV11-2; TRBD1 matches at 7 bases. The sample consisted of PBMCs or T cells enriched from blood (not recorded which). CDR3: CASSSSGTDRNTIYF. The DNA of the CDR3 is TGTGCCAGCAGCTCTTCCGGGACAGACAGAAACACCATATATTTT.